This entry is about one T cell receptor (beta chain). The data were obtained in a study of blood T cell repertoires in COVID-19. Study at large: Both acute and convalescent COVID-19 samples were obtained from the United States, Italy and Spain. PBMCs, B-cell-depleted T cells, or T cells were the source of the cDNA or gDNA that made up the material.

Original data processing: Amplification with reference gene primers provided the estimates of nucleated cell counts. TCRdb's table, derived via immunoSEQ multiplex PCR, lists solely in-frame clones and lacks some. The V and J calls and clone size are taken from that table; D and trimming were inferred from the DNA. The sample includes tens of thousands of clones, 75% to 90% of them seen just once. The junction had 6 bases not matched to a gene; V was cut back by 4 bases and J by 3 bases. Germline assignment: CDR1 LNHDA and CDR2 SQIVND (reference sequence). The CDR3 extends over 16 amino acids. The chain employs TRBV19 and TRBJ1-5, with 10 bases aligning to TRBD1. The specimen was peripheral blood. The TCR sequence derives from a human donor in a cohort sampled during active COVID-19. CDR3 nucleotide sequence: TGTGCCAGTAGTACCCGGGACAGGGGTTTCAATCAGCCCCAGCATTTT. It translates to CASSTRDRGFNQPQHF.